A single sample is the source of the 31 T cell receptor beta chains below, sequenced in a study of blood T cell repertoires in COVID-19. Clones were read by immunoSEQ multiplex PCR, and TCRdb kept only the in-frame ones, dropping some. The repertoire holds 130,000 or so clones, with roughly 80% as singletons. The material sequenced was peripheral blood. Receptors originate from an elderly woman with acute or convalescent COVID-19.

This rearrangement joins TRBV5-4 to TRBJ2-1, with 9 bases matching TRBD1. This CDR3 is 15 amino acids long. V lost 2 bases to trimming and J lost 5 bases; unmatched junction nucleotides: 5. Germline V gives CDR1 SGHNT, CDR2 YYREEE (reference sequence). CDR3 nucleotide sequence: TGTGCCAGCAGCTTCGACAGGGGGACGCACAATGAGCAGTTCTTC. Translation: CASSFDRGTHNEQFF.

This clone was counted between two and nine times. V is TRBV2 and J is TRBJ1-5; 8 nucleotides line up with TRBD1. This CDR3 region has 15 residues. CDR1 and CDR2 from the germline V gene are SNHLY and FYNNEI. J gave up 1 base and V 6 bases, and 5 bases lay outside the gene matches. In nucleotides, the CDR3 is TGTGCCAGCAGGACAGGGGCGGGGAGCAATCAGCCCCAGCATTTT. Amino acids: CASRTGAGSNQPQHF.

This chain uses TRBV6-6 with TRBJ1-2, with TRBD1 identical over 10 bases. Germline CDR1 and CDR2: MNHNY and SVGAGI (reference sequence). V trimming: 6 bases; J trimming: 8 bases; junction bases outside the gene matches: 9. CDR3 size: 14 residues. CDR3: CASRLLDRGYGYTF. The CDR3 DNA is TGTGCCAGCAGACTTTTGGACAGGGGGTACGGCTACACCTTC.

V is TRBV5-1 and J is TRBJ1-1, with a tentative D call TRBD1 (5 bases). The ends were cut back, 4 bases at V and 4 bases at J, with 20 bases in the middle. The CDR3 spans 16 residues. Germline CDR1 reads SGHRS; CDR2 reads YFSETQ. CDR3 region: CASSPTPGHESTEAFF. DNA for the CDR3: TGCGCCAGCAGCCCCACCCCAGGGCACGAGAGCACTGAAGCTTTCTTT.

The V call is TRBV5-8, the J call TRBJ2-2; D might be TRBD1 (5 bases). Trimming took off 3 bases at V and 9 bases at J, with 15 bases between the two ends. The germline V gene encodes CDR1 SGHTS and CDR2 YDEGEE. There are 14 residues in the CDR3. CDR3 bases: TGTGCCAGCAGCTCGTACAGGCCCCCCTGGGAGCTGTTTTTT. This gives the protein CASSSYRPPWELFF. The variable domain in full, completed from reference TRBV5-8 and TRBJ2-2, reads EAGVTQSPTHLIKTRGQQATLRCSPISGHTSVYWYQQALGLGLQFLLWYDEGEERNRGNFPPRFSGRQFPNYSSELNVNALELEDSALYLCASSSYRPPWELFFGEGSRLTVL.

This sequence joins TRBV5-6 and TRBJ2-7; possible D gene TRBD1, 6 bases. CDR1 and CDR2 from the germline V gene are SGHDT and YYEEEE. Trimming pared 4 bases from V and 5 bases from J, leaving 16 bases between. CDR3 size: 14 residues. CDR3 nucleotides: TGTGCCAGCAGCCTTCTGACAGGAGTACACGAGCAGTACTTC. It codes for CASSLLTGVHEQYF. Variable domain in full (rest from reference TRBV5-6 and TRBJ2-7): DAGVTQSPTHLIKTRGQQVTLRCSPKSGHDTVSWYQQALGQGPQFIFQYYEEEERQRGNFPDRFSGHQFPNYSSELNVNALLLGDSALYLCASSLLTGVHEQYFGPGTRLTVT.

The J gene is TRBJ2-5, the V gene TRBV2; 8 nucleotides match TRBD2. This CDR3 is built from 17 residues. With 4 bases clipped from V and 1 base from J, the junction kept 11 bases outside the gene matches. From germline, CDR1 is SNHLY and CDR2 FYNNEI. The CDR3: CASSGPLGGGSQETQYF. As DNA, the CDR3 is TGTGCCAGCAGTGGCCCCCTGGGCGGGGGGAGCCAAGAGACCCAGTACTTC.

The rearrangement joins TRBV19 to TRBJ2-7; TRBD1 is a possible D gene (6 bases). CDR1 and CDR2 from the germline V gene are LNHDA and SQIVND (reference sequence). With 5 bases removed from V and 7 bases from J, the gap between germline ends came to 15 bases. The CDR3 contains 13 residues. The CDR3 DNA follows: TGTGCCAGTAGTCCACACAGGGTTAAAGAGCAGTACTTC. This sequence encodes CASSPHRVKEQYF.

This chain links TRBV6-4 with TRBJ2-1, with TRBD1 identical over 7 bases. In germline, CDR1 is MRHNA, CDR2 SNTAGT. V shed 4 bases, J shed 7 bases, and the junction held 10 bases outside the gene matches. The CDR3 runs 15 residues. The CDR3 spells CASSVVTGSRNEQFF. In DNA, the CDR3 is TGTGCCAGCAGTGTGGTGACAGGGAGCCGAAATGAGCAGTTCTTC.

This clone came up once. V and J are TRBV5-6 and TRBJ2-1; TRBD2 matches at 8 bases. This CDR3 has 14 amino acids. V lost 0 bases, J lost 8 bases, and 4 bases stayed unmatched. The germline V gene encodes CDR1 SGHDT and CDR2 YYEEEE. The CDR3 reads CASSLGLARDEQFF. The CDR3 DNA is TGTGCCAGCAGCTTGGGACTAGCGAGAGATGAGCAGTTCTTC.

This chain connects TRBV27 to TRBJ2-7; 12 bases are shared with TRBD2. This CDR3 spans 18 amino acids. Trimming took 5 bases from V and 2 from J; bases not matched to a gene: 13. Germline assignment: CDR1 MNHEY and CDR2 SMNVEV (reference sequence). The CDR3 DNA reads TGTGCCAGCAGTCCTCCCGTGAGACTAGCGGGAGAACCCTACGAGCAGTACTTC. Amino acids: CASSPPVRLAGEPYEQYF.

V and J are TRBV7-2 and TRBJ1-4; TRBD1 matches at 8 bases. Germline CDR1 and CDR2: SGHTA and FQGNSA. This CDR3 region has 16 residues. Unmatched junction bases numbered 12, after V lost 4 bases and J lost 8 bases. The CDR3 bases are TGTGCCAGCAGCTCAAGACCCGACAGGGGCCCCGAAAAACTGTTTTTT. Amino acid sequence: CASSSRPDRGPEKLFF.

In the case of this clone: A junction boundary mismatches the germline segment, possibly from a read error. The rearrangement uses TRBV7-2 and TRBJ1-1, with 7 bases fitting TRBD1. Germline V CDR1 and CDR2: SGHTA, FQGNSA. The CDR3 length is 15 residues. CDR3 loop: CASTLGGVRNTEAFF. The CDR3 nucleotides are TGTGCCAGCACCTTAGGGGGCGTGAGGAACACTGAAGCTTTCTTT.

The chain links TRBV27 to TRBJ2-1; no firm D call. The V gene lost 5 bases and the J gene lost 8 bases, with 7 bases spanning the gap. Germline V gene sequence: CDR1 MNHEY, CDR2 SMNVEV (reference sequence). This CDR3 comprises 11 residues. This chain's CDR3 is CASSLRDEQFF. Written as DNA, the CDR3 is TGTGCCAGCAGTCTCCGAGATGAGCAGTTCTTC.

This chain uses TRBV24-1 with TRBJ1-2, with D unclear. Trimming removed 2 bases from V and 8 bases from J, with 11 bases in between. Germline CDR1 KGHDR, CDR2 SFDVKD. The CDR3 sequence is 13 residues long. The CDR3: CATSDSAGAGYTF. CDR3 DNA sequence: TGTGCCACCAGTGATTCTGCAGGTGCCGGCTACACCTTC.

The rearrangement links TRBV19 to TRBJ1-2, with a weak D call TRBD1 (5 bases). Per the germline V gene, CDR1 is LNHDA and CDR2 is SQIVND (reference sequence). CDR3 size: 15 residues. Trimming took off 3 bases at V and 1 base at J, with 12 bases between the two ends. CDR3 protein: CASSIQGTLNYGYTF. In DNA, the CDR3 is TGTGCCAGTAGTATCCAGGGAACCCTTAACTATGGCTACACCTTC. Together with reference TRBV19 and TRBJ1-2, the CDR3 gives the full variable domain: DGGITQSPKYLFRKEGQNVTLSCEQNLNHDAMYWYRQDPGQGLRLIYYSQIVNDFQKGDIAEGYSVSREKKESFPLTVTSAQKNPTAFYLCASSIQGTLNYGYTFGSGTRLTVV.

The chain links TRBV29-1 to TRBJ2-1, with a weak D call TRBD2 (5 bases). This CDR3 is 14 amino acids long. V lost 5 bases, J lost 0 bases, and 11 bases lay in between. The germline CDR1 and CDR2 sequences are SQVTM and ANQGSEA. The CDR3 nucleotides are TGCAGCGTTCCAGCGGTTAGCTCCTACAATGAGCAGTTCTTC. Its protein is CSVPAVSSYNEQFF.

The chain combines TRBV5-1 with TRBJ2-2; 11 bases are a match to TRBD2. Germline V gene lookup returns CDR1 SGHRS and CDR2 YFSETQ. This CDR3 has 15 amino acids. J gave up 2 bases and V 7 bases, and 4 bases lay outside the gene matches. CDR3: CASRGLAANTGELFF. The CDR3 bases are TGCGCCAGCCGGGGACTAGCGGCCAACACCGGGGAGCTGTTTTTT.

DNA of the CDR3: TGTGCCAGCCAAGTGGACAGGGGACGGACTGAAGCTTTCTTT. Its translation: CASQVDRGRTEAFF. This chain uses TRBV19 with TRBJ1-1, with 9 positions matching TRBD1. Germline assignment: CDR1 LNHDA and CDR2 SQIVND (reference sequence). The ends lost 9 bases at V and 5 bases at J; junction bases unmatched: 10. This CDR3 region has 14 residues.

The chain couples TRBV19 to TRBJ1-4, with a tentative D call TRBD1 (6 bases). The germline gives CDR1 LNHDA, CDR2 SQIVND (reference sequence). The CDR3 sequence is 15 residues long. Trimming cost V 5 bases and J 5 bases, with 15 bases left between them. The CDR3 coding sequence is TGTGCCAGTAGTCCGCCGCGGGGGCTAAATGAAAAACTGTTTTTT. It is translated as CASSPPRGLNEKLFF.

The V and J genes are TRBV6-5 and TRBJ2-1; 8 bases map to TRBD2. The CDR3 runs to 16 residues. The ends lost 1 base at V and 7 bases at J; junction bases unmatched: 9. Germline V gene lookup returns CDR1 MNHEY and CDR2 SVGAGI. The CDR3 loop is CASSYYVSGSINEQFF. CDR3 nucleotide sequence: TGTGCCAGCAGTTACTACGTCAGCGGGAGTATAAATGAGCAGTTCTTC.

The genes are TRBV9 and TRBJ2-2, with D possibly being TRBD2 (6 bases). Germline V gene sequence: CDR1 SGDLS, CDR2 YYNGEE. The CDR3 consists of 15 residues. V shed 0 bases and J shed 2 bases, with 8 bases lying between them. The CDR3 DNA reads as TGTGCCAGCAGCGTAGAGGGACTTAACACCGGGGAGCTGTTTTTT. This encodes CASSVEGLNTGELFF.

V and J are TRBV5-4 and TRBJ2-3, with D tentatively TRBD2 (5 bases). The CDR3 has 15 amino acids. Trimming pared 0 bases from V and 3 bases from J, leaving 11 bases between. Germline V gene lookup returns CDR1 SGHNT and CDR2 YYREEE (reference sequence). The CDR3: CASSLDSVGTDTQYF. CDR3 nucleotides: TGTGCCAGCAGCTTGGATAGCGTAGGGACAGATACGCAGTATTTT.

This clone was observed a few times. The chain combines TRBV2 with TRBJ1-5, with D tentatively TRBD1 (6 bases). Trimming removed 6 bases from V and 0 bases from J, with 12 bases in between. In germline, CDR1 is SNHLY, CDR2 FYNNEI. The length of the CDR3 is 15 residues. The CDR3 coding sequence is TGTGCCAGCAGAGGAATGGGGGCTAGCAATCAGCCCCAGCATTTT. It yields the protein CASRGMGASNQPQHF.

This chain connects TRBV5-1 to TRBJ1-1, with TRBD1 matching 9 bases. Trimming took 4 bases from V and 3 from J; bases not matched to a gene: 4. Per germline, CDR1 SGHRS and CDR2 YFSETQ. CDR3 length equals 14 residues. CDR3 nucleotides: TGCGCCAGCAGCACGACAGGGGGGGACACTGAAGCTTTCTTT. Protein sequence: CASSTTGGDTEAFF. Supplemented by reference TRBV5-1 and TRBJ1-1, the full variable domain reads KAGVTQTPRYLIKTRGQQVTLSCSPISGHRSVSWYQQTPGQGLQFLFEYFSETQRNKGNFPGRFSGRQFSNSRSEMNVSTLELGDSALYLCASSTTGGDTEAFFGQGTRLTVV.

The chain joins TRBV12-3 or TRBV12-4 to TRBJ2-3; D call uncertain. V was pared by 6 bases and J by 7 bases, with 11 bases between. This CDR3 contains 12 residues. As DNA, the CDR3 is TGTGCCAGCAGCCCATCAGGATATACGCAGTATTTT. Protein: CASSPSGYTQYF.

The J gene is TRBJ2-1, the V gene TRBV10-1; 7 positions match TRBD2. CDR3 size: 14 residues. Looked up from germline, CDR1 is WNHNN and CDR2 is SYGVQD (reference sequence). V shed 5 bases and J 2 bases; nucleotides not matched to a gene: 3. CDR3: CASSKSGAYNEQFF. The CDR3 DNA follows: TGCGCCAGCAGTAAGAGCGGGGCCTACAATGAGCAGTTCTTC.

V is TRBV30 and J is TRBJ2-3; D perhaps matches TRBD2 (5 bases). V lost 2 bases to trimming and J lost 8 bases, with 11 bases between them. Germline loops: CDR1 GTSNPN, CDR2 SVGIG (reference sequence). The CDR3 is 12 residues long. In DNA, the CDR3 is TGTGCCTGGAGTAAGAGGGTGGGTACGCAGTATTTT. Amino acids: CAWSKRVGTQYF.

The chain employs TRBV5-1 and TRBJ2-1; the match to TRBD2 covers 9 bases. The CDR3 is 16 amino acids. CDR1 is SGHRS, CDR2 YFSETQ, per germline. V lost 4 bases to trimming and J lost 5 bases; unmatched junction nucleotides: 10. The CDR3 is CASSHDGLASHNEQFF. DNA for the CDR3: TGCGCCAGCAGCCACGACGGACTAGCGAGTCACAATGAGCAGTTCTTC.

The rearrangement uses TRBV7-2 and TRBJ2-7; 7 bases map to TRBD2. This CDR3 has 15 residues. From germline, CDR1 is SGHTA and CDR2 FQGNSA. The V and J ends lost 0 bases and 0 bases, in that order; junction bases with no gene match: 2. The CDR3 sequence is CASSLAASGSYEQYF. In DNA form, the CDR3 reads TGTGCCAGCAGCTTAGCAGCTAGCGGCTCCTACGAGCAGTACTTC.

This clone is judged medium-sized. The rearrangement joins TRBV12-3 or TRBV12-4 to TRBJ1-1, with D maybe TRBD1 (5 bases). Trimming pared 3 bases from V and 2 bases from J, leaving 7 bases between. This CDR3 region has 13 residues. CDR3 coding DNA: TGTGCCAGCAGTTTGGGGCTAAACACTGAAGCTTTCTTT. This gives the protein CASSLGLNTEAFF.